The rows below give T cell receptor beta chains drawn from one sample of a study of regulatory T cells in long-lasting Graves disease. TCRdb processed the multiplex PCR reads anew with MiXCR; each CDR3 protein has one entry. The data contain roughly 610,000 distinct CDR3 sequences, approximately 15% of them singletons. The sample was also linked to a second study, of T cells in Graves' hyperthyroidism and ophthalmopathy.

The sequencing here drew on peripheral blood mononuclear cells (PBMCs), taken at new diagnosis, from a patient treated with antithyroid drugs. These TCRs come from a woman in her twenties or thirties with Graves disease. Both conserved end residues are trimmed from each CDR3. A D gene is named only where the DNA matches it firmly.

TRBJ2-3 - TRBV9 ASSVGGSREPTDTQY
TRBJ2-1 - TRBV7-2 ASSFGGSGGPLVEQF
TRBJ2-7 TRBD1 TRBV7-3 ASSPQGKQDEQY
TRBJ2-7 - TRBV7-2 ASSLTQGIYEQY
TRBJ1-2 - TRBV4-1 ASSQGVYSLYGYT
TRBJ2-3 - TRBV20-1 SARHEVLTDTQY
TRBJ2-7 - TRBV27 ASSLSGEGLFYEQY
TRBJ1-2 - TRBV14 ASSQHLPSGYT
TRBJ2-7 - TRBV27 ASSLRGVGGTEQY
TRBJ2-1 - TRBV5-1 ASRQNLGQGAGNEQF
TRBJ1-6 TRBD1 TRBV27 ASSEGQLLSPLH
TRBJ1-5 - TRBV19 ASTLIGGLGQPQH
TRBJ1-5 - TRBV24-1 ATCRSNQPQH
TRBJ2-5 - TRBV5-1 ASRSRGALVEETQY
TRBJ1-3 TRBD1 TRBV11-2 ASSPTGGAGNTIY
TRBJ2-2 TRBD1 TRBV20-1 SASRDRVSFGELF
TRBJ1-6 - TRBV20-1 SAPIQGSRSPLH
TRBJ1-6 - TRBV7-8 ASSSGFAPSPLH
TRBJ1-4 - TRBV4-1 ASSPSDRGYEKLF
TRBJ2-7 TRBD1 TRBV5-1 ASRAGGAYEQY